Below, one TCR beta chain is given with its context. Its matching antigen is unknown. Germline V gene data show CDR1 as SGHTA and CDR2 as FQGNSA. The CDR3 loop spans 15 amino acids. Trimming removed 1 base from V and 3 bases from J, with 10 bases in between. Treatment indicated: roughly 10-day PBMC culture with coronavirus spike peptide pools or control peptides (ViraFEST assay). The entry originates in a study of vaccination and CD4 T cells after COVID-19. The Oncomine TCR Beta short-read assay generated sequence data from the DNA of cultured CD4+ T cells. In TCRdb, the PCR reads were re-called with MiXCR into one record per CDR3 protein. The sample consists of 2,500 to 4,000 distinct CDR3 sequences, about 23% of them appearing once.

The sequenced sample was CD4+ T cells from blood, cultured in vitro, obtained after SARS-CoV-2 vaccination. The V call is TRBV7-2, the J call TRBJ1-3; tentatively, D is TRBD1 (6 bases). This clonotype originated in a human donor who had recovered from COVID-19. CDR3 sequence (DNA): TGTGCCAGCAGCTTAGTCCAGGGGAGTGGAAACACCATATATTTT. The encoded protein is CASSLVQGSGNTIYF.